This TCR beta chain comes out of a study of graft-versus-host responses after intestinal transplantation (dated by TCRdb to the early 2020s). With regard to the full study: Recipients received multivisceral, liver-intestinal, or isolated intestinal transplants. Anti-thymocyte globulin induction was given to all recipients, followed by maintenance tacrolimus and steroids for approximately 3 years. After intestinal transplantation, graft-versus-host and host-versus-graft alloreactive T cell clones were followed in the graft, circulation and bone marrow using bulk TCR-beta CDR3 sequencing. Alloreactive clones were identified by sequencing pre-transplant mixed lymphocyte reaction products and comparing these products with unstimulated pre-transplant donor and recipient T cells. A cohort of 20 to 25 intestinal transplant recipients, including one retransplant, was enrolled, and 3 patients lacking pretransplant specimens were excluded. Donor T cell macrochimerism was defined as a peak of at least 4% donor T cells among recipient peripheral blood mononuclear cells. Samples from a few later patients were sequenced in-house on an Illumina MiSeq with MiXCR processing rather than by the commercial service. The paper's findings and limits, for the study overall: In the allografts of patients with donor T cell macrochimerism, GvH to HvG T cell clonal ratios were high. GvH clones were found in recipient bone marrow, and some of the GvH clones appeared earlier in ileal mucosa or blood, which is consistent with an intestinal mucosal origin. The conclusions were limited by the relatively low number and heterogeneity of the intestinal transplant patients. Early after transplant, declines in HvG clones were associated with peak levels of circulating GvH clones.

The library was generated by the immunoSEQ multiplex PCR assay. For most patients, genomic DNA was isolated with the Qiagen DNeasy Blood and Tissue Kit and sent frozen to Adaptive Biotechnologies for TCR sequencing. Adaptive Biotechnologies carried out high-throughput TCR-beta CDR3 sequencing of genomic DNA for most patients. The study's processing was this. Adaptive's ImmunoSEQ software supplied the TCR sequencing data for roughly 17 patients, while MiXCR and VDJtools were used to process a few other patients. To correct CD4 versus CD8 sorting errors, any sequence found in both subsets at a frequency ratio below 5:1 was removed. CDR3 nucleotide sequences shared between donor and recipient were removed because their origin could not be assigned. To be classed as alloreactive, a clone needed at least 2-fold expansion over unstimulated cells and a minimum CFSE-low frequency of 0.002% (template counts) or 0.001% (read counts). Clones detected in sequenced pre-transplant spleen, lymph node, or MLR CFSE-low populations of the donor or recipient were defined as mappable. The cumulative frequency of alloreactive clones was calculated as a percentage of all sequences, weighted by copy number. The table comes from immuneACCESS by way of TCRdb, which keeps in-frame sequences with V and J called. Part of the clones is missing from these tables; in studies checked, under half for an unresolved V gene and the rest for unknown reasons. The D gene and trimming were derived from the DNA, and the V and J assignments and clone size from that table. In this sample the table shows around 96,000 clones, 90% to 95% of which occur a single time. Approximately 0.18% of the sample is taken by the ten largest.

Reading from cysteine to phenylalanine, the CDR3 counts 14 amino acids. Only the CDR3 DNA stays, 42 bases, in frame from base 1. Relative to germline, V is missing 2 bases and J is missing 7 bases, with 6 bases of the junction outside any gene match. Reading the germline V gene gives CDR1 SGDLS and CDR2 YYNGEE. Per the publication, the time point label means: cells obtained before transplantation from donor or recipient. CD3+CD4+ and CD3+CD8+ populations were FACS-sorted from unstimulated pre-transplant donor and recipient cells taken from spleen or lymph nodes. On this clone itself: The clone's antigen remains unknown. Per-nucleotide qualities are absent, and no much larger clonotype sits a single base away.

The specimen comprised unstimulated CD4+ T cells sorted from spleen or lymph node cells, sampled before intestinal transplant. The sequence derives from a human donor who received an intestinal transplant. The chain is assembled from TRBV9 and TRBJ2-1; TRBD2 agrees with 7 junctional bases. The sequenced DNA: TGTGCCAGCAGCGTGGCTAGCGGTGGTAATGAGCAGTTCTTC. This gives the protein CASSVASGGNEQFF.